These T cell receptor beta chains were read from a single sample in a study of blood T cell repertoires in COVID-19. The data were produced by immunoSEQ multiplex PCR, yet TCRdb's version contains in-frame clones alone and is incomplete. The sample has more than 85,000 clones; approximately 80% are singletons. The specimen was peripheral blood. Source of these receptors: a woman older than 75 with active or convalescent COVID-19. Each CDR3 is given with its conserved first and last residue.

CDR3 protein: CAWRGDRVYNGELFF; J gene: TRBJ2-2; V gene: TRBV30
CDR3 protein: CASIRRGDRAYEQYF; J gene: TRBJ2-7; V gene: TRBV28
CDR3 protein: CASSPFRGYNEQFF; J gene: TRBJ2-1; V gene: TRBV7-2
CDR3 protein: CASRGQTSGTYEQYF; J gene: TRBJ2-7; V gene: TRBV28
CDR3 protein: CASSAGTVNTEAFF; J gene: TRBJ1-1; V gene: TRBV5-1
CDR3 protein: CASSPGLAVFEQFF; J gene: TRBJ2-1; V gene: TRBV7-9
CDR3 protein: CASRDRGPSNEKLFF; J gene: TRBJ1-4; V gene: TRBV7-9
CDR3 protein: CASRTTGTSFYEQFF; J gene: TRBJ2-1; V gene: TRBV5-8
CDR3 protein: CASTPLGANVLTF; J gene: TRBJ2-6; V gene: TRBV2
CDR3 protein: CSRTAEAFF; J gene: TRBJ1-1; V gene: TRBV20-1
CDR3 protein: CASSSGGLAGSTGELFF; J gene: TRBJ2-2; V gene: TRBV13
CDR3 protein: CASSLSSDTQYF; J gene: TRBJ2-3; V gene: TRBV5-1
CDR3 protein: CASSPRNSPLHF; J gene: TRBJ1-6; V gene: TRBV25-1
CDR3 protein: CASSEVRGWVQETQYF; J gene: TRBJ2-5; V gene: TRBV6-1
CDR3 protein: CASSPGGIQYF; J gene: TRBJ2-4; V gene: TRBV2
CDR3 protein: CASSPSGVPYEQYF; J gene: TRBJ2-7; V gene: TRBV6-5
CDR3 protein: CASSQREAVPTGNTIYF; J gene: TRBJ1-3; V gene: TRBV7-8
CDR3 protein: CASSVSTGGGVDTQYF; J gene: TRBJ2-3; V gene: TRBV5-1
CDR3 protein: CASSESRGNGYTF; J gene: TRBJ1-2; V gene: TRBV10-1
CDR3 protein: CASSLAPLAGQPQHF; J gene: TRBJ1-5; V gene: TRBV5-1
CDR3 protein: CASSPQEEGGYTF; J gene: TRBJ1-2; V gene: TRBV18
CDR3 protein: CASSLAPGLAGHSYEQYF; J gene: TRBJ2-7; V gene: TRBV5-8
CDR3 protein: CAISDPRGELFF; J gene: TRBJ2-2; V gene: TRBV10-3
CDR3 protein: CASSLTTETQYF; J gene: TRBJ2-5; V gene: TRBV7-2
CDR3 protein: CASSQAGQQDDYGYTF; J gene: TRBJ1-2; V gene: TRBV4-2
CDR3 protein: CASSVGTGVGNTIYF; J gene: TRBJ1-3; V gene: TRBV9
CDR3 protein: CASSRQGTGNTIYF; J gene: TRBJ1-3; V gene: TRBV5-4